The following is a T cell receptor (beta chain) sequence with its context. Its antigen is not known. These data belong to a study of beta chain features in type 1 diabetes. Study information: The samples had roughly 110,000,000 sorted cells examined in all. Study observations and caveats: TCRB repertoires of naive, central memory and Treg cells appeared more similar among patients than among healthy donors. A moderate, significant TCRB CDR3 shortening appeared in type 1 diabetes across four CD4+ subsets.

The single heparinised draw taken from each donor contained roughly 110 mL of blood on average. Of the isolated RNA, all was reverse transcribed, and so the sequenced material was expressed TCRB transcripts. Generated by immunoSEQ multiplex PCR, the TCRdb table keeps only in-frame clones and is missing some. The sample consists of about 700,000 clones, around an eighth of them appearing once. The CDR3 consists of 17 residues. Trimming left V 0 bases short and J 6 bases short, with 16 bases between. Germline loops: CDR1 SGHDT, CDR2 YYEEEE. This TCR was sampled from a man in his late teens or twenties with type 1 diabetes. V gene TRBV5-6 combines with J gene TRBJ1-6, with D perhaps matching TRBD1 (6 bases). The sample was naive CD4+ T cells from blood. The CDR3 DNA sequence: TGTGCCAGCAGCTTGGTAGGGTGGGACATGACTAATTCACCCCTCCACTTT. This gives the protein CASSLVGWDMTNSPLHF.